This record covers a single TCR beta chain. It has no known antigen specificity. The sample holds no much larger clone one base away, and base qualities are not on file. These data originate in a study of regulatory T cells in long-lasting Graves disease (dated by TCRdb to the early 2020s). Notes on the research overall: Persistent Graves' disease was defined as persistently positive TSH receptor autoantibodies together with antithyroid drug treatment for over 5 years. In the clinical cohort, patients with persistent Graves' disease had used antithyroid drugs for an average of about 9.4 years. TCR sequencing covered 13 persistent and approximately 20 newly diagnosed Graves' disease patients, some 33 samples in total. This study used TCR sequencing and RNA sequencing of peripheral blood to compare persistent Graves' disease patients against newly diagnosed Graves' disease patients. The study took place in China and was registered as a clinical trial. What the work shows at the level of the full study, not this receptor alone: The small sample size was acknowledged by the authors as a limitation that may reduce accuracy. More public clonotypes were shared among persistent patients (fewer than 3,000) than among newly diagnosed patients (approximately 930). Persistent Graves' disease patients showed lower TCR Shannon entropy and fewer highly expanded clones than newly diagnosed patients, suggesting clonal expansion. Sequencing and analysis were limited to the TCR beta chain. Peripheral blood alone was examined, since thyroid tissue, which constituted the primary lesion, could not be accessed. Preferential use of TRBV28, TRBJ1-2 and TRBJ2-5 was observed in persistent disease, whereas TRBV20-1 and TRBJ2-1 were favored in newly diagnosed disease.

The meaning of the sample's time point label: persistent/refractory GD, antithyroid drugs over 5 years with positive TRAb. For both TCR sequencing and RNA sequencing, RNA was extracted from PBMCs using TRIzol. The diagnosis of Graves' disease followed American Thyroid Association guidelines. Recruitment of patients was carried out at an endocrinology department in Xi'an, China. Each patient gave 7.5 to 10 milliliters of peripheral blood, collected in an EDTA anticoagulant tube. Ficoll Paque Plus density gradient separation was used to isolate PBMCs, and no further T cell sorting was performed. An Agilent 2100 Bioanalyzer and agarose gel were used to check RNA quality, while a NanoDrop 2000 measured RNA concentration. The receptor library was made with multiplex PCR. The sample was run on an Illumina HiSeq 4000. TCR beta libraries were built with iRepertoire HTBI primers and Arm-PCR amplification of CDR3 regions. Before sequencing, the PCR products went through gel purification. The authors' pipeline ran thus. Gene usage analysis of CDR3 amino acid clonotypes used the approximately 62 TRBV and more than 13 TRBJ segments found across samples. Filtered high-quality paired reads were merged into contigs using COPE and FqMerger. Contigs were aligned with BLAST to IMGT TRBV, TRBD and TRBJ reference genes, and CDR3 was defined per IMGT. Any clonotype with a frequency above 0.1% was counted as a highly expanded clone. Shannon entropy was used to measure repertoire diversity, and the Gini coefficient was used to measure V-J evenness. A clonotype was considered public if more than one individual shared it. TCRdb itself trimmed the public reads at Q25 with fastp, ran MiXCR and retained productive beta chains. Merged by CDR3 protein, the rows form single entries marked with the most common genes and DNA. Here the V and J calls rest on TCRdb's processing, not on the authors' analysis. Recorded for this sample are some 340,000 distinct CDR3 sequences; approximately 25% of them occurred a single time. The ten largest account for less than 30% of the sample.

The CDR1 and CDR2 encoded by the germline V gene are KGHDR and SFDVKD. V sheds 1 base and J sheds 10 bases, leaving 27 bases between their ends. From cysteine to phenylalanine, the CDR3 is 18 amino acids long. Only the CDR3 region is kept as DNA, spanning 54 bases read in frame from base 1. The chain joins TRBV24-1 to TRBJ1-1; a tentative D call is TRBD1 (6 bases match). The TCR originated in a woman aged 40 to 50 with Graves disease. Donor details come from another sample of the same person, matched by shared clones. This material consisted of peripheral blood mononuclear cells (PBMCs), taken when the disease was refractory, from a patient treated with antithyroid drugs. CDR3 reads: CATSDLGWRTEPPLGAFF. In nucleotides, the sequence is TGTGCCACCAGTGATTTAGGATGGAGGACAGAACCTCCCCTCGGAGCTTTCTTT.